This T cell receptor beta chain derives from a study of cytomegalovirus exposure and HLA in healthy donors. Study-wide results and caveats: Trimming of TCR beta V- and J-genes showed a link, identified in a later analysis, to a missense DCLRE1C variant.

The CDR3 is 18 amino acids. The germline gives CDR1 KGHSH, CDR2 LQKENI. The trim removed 2 bases at V and 4 bases at J, leaving 14 bases unmatched. PCR amplification relied on 60 Vbeta primers (plus 13 Jbeta primers). Assay: immunoSEQ multiplex PCR; the TCRdb copy retains only in-frame clones and omits some. The repertoire includes 150,000 or so clones, 75% to 90% of them detected once, and 1.5% to 2% sits in the top ten. In regard to this clone: The antigen is undetermined.

The sequenced sample was PBMCs. This TCR was recovered from a woman aged 18-30 years in good health and CMV-seronegative. The V call is TRBV18, the J call TRBJ2-1; 7 nucleotides align to TRBD2. CDR3 protein: CASSPFLAGASGYNEQFF. The CDR3 region has the DNA TGTGCCAGCTCACCATTTCTAGCCGGAGCTAGCGGATACAATGAGCAGTTCTTC.